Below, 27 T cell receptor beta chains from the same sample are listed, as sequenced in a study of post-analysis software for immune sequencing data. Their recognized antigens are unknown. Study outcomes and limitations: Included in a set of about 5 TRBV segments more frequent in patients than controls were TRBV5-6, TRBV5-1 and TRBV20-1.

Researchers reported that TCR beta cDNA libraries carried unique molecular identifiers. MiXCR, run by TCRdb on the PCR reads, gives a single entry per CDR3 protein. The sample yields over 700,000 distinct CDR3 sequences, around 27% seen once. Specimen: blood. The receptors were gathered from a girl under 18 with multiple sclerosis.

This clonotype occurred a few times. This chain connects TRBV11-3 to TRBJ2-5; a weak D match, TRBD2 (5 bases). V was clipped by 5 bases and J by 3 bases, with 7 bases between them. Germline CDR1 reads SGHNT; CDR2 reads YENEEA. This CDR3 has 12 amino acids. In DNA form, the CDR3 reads TGTGCCAGCAGCACCGGGGAAGAGACCCAGTACTTC. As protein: CASSTGEETQYF.

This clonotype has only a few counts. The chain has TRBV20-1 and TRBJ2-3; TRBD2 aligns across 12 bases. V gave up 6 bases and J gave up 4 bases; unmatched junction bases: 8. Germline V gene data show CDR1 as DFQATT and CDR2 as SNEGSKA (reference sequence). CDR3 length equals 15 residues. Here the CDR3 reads CSAEGLAGLADTQYF. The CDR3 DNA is TGCAGTGCCGAAGGACTAGCGGGGCTAGCAGATACGCAGTATTTT.

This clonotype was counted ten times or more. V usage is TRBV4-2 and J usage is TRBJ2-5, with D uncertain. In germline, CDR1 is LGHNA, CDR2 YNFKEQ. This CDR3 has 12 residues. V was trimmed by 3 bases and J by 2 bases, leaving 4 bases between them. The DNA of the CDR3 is TGTGCCAGCAGCCAGCGGCAAGAGACCCAGTACTTC. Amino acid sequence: CASSQRQETQYF.

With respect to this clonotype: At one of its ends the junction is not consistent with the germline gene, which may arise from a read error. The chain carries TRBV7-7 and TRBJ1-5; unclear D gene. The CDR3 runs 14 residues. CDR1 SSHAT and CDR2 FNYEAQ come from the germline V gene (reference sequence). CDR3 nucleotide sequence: TGTGCTAGCAGCTTAGTTCAGGTCGCTCAGCCCCAGCATTTT. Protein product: CASSLVQVAQPQHF.

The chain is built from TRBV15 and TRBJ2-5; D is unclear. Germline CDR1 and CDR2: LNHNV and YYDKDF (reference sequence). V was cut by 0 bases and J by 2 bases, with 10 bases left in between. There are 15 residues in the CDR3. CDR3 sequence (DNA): TGTGCCACCAGCAGAGAAAATGGACGGCAAGAGACCCAGTACTTC. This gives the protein CATSRENGRQETQYF.

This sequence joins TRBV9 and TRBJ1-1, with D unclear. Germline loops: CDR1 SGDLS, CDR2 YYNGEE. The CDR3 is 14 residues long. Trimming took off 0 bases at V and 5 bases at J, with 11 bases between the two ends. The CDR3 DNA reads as TGTGCCAGCAGCGTAGCGCCGGGGTGGACTGAAGCTTTCTTT. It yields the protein CASSVAPGWTEAFF.

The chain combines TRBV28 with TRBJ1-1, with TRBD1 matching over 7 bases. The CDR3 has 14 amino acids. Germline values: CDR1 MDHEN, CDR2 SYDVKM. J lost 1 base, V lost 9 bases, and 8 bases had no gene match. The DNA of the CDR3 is TGTGCCAGTTTTAGTGGACAGGCGAACACTGAAGCTTTCTTT. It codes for CASFSGQANTEAFF.

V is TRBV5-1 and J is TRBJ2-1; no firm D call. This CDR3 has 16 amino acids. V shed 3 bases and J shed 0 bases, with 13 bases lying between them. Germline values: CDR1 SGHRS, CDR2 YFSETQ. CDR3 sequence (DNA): TGCGCCAGCAGCTACCCGCTTGGAAACTCCTACAATGAGCAGTTCTTC. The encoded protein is CASSYPLGNSYNEQFF.

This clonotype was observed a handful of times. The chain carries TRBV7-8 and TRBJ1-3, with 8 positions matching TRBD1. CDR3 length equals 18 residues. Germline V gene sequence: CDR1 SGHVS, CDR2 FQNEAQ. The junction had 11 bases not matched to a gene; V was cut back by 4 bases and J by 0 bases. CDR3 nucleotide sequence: TGTGCCAGCAGCTCGCCGGGACAGGCCTCGCCCTCTGGAAACACCATATATTTT. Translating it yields CASSSPGQASPSGNTIYF.

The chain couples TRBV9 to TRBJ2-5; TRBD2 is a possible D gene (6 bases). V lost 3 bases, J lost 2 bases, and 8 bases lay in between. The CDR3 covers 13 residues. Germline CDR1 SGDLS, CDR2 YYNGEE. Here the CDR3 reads CASSGDLQETQYF. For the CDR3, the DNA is TGTGCCAGCAGCGGGGACTTACAAGAGACCCAGTACTTC.

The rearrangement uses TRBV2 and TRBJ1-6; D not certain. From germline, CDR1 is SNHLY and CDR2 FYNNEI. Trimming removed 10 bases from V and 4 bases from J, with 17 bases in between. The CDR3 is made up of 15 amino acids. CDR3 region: CAIPIRADYNSPLHF. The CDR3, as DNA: TGTGCCATACCCATCCGGGCGGATTATAATTCACCCCTCCACTTT.

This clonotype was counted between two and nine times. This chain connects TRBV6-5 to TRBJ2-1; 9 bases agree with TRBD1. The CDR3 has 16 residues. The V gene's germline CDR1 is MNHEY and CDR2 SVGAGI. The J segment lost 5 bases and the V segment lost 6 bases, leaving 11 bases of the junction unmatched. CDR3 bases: TGTGCCAGCAGCTATACAGGGGGCGGGCTGGACAATGAGCAGTTCTTC. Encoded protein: CASSYTGGGLDNEQFF.

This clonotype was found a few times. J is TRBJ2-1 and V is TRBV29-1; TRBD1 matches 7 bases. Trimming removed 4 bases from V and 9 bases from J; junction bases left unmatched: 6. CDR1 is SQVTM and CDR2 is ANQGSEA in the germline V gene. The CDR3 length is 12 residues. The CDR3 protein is CSVGQGGSEQFF. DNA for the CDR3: TGCAGCGTTGGACAGGGTGGGTCTGAGCAGTTCTTC.

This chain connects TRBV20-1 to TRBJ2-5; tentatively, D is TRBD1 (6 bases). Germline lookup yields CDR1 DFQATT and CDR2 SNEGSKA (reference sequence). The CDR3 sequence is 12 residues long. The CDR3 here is CRAGQIQETQYF. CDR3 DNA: TGCAGGGCTGGACAGATCCAAGAGACCCAGTACTTC.

CDR3 DNA: TGTGCCAGCAGCTACGACCTGACAGGGCCCCAGCCCCAGCATTTT. It is translated as CASSYDLTGPQPQHF. This rearrangement joins TRBV7-9 to TRBJ1-5; TRBD1 agrees at 7 bases. Germline values: CDR1 SEHNR, CDR2 FQNEAQ (reference sequence). V lost 4 bases and J lost 7; bases outside the gene matches: 10. CDR3 length: 15 residues.

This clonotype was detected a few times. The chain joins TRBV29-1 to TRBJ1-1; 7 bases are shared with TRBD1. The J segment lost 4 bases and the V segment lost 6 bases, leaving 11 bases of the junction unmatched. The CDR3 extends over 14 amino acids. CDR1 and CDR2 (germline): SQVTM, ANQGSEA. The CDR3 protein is CSVQIQGRTTEAFF. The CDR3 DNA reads TGCAGCGTCCAAATACAGGGGCGGACCACTGAAGCTTTCTTT. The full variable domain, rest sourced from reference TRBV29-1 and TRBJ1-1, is SAVISQKPSRDICQRGTSLTIQCQVDSQVTMMFWYRQQPGQSLTLIATANQGSEATYESGFVIDKFPISRPNLTFSTLTVSNMSPEDSSIYLCSVQIQGRTTEAFFGQGTRLTVV.

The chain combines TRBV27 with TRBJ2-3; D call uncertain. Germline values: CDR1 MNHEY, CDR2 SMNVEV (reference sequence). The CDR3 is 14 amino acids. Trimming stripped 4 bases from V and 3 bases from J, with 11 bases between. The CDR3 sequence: CASSSHGWTDTQYF. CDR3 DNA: TGTGCCAGCAGTTCACACGGATGGACAGATACGCAGTATTTT.

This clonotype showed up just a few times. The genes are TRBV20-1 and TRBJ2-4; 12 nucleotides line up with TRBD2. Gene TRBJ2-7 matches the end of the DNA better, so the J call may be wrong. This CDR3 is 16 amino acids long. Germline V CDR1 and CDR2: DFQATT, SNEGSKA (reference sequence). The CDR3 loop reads CSARAIGLAGTYEQYF. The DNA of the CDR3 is TGCAGTGCTAGAGCTATTGGACTAGCGGGGACCTACGAGCAGTACTTC.

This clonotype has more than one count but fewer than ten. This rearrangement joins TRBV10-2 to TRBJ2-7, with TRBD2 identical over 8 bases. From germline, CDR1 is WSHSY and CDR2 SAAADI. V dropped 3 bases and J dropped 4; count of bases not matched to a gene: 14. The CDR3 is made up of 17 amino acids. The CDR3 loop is CASSDSGRAGYLYEQYF. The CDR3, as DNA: TGCGCCAGCAGTGATTCCGGGAGGGCCGGGTATCTATACGAGCAGTACTTC.

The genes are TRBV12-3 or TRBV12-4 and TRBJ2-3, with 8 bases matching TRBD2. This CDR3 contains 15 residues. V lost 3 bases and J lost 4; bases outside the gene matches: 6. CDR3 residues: CASSFASGLSDTQYF. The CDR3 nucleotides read TGTGCCAGCAGTTTCGCTAGCGGGTTATCAGATACGCAGTATTTT.

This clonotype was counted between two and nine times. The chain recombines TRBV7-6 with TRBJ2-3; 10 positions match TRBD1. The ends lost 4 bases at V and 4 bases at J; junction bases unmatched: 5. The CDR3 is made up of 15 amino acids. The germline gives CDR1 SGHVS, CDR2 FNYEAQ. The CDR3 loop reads CASSYGTGEADTQYF. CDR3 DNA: TGTGCCAGCAGCTACGGGACAGGGGAGGCAGATACGCAGTATTTT.

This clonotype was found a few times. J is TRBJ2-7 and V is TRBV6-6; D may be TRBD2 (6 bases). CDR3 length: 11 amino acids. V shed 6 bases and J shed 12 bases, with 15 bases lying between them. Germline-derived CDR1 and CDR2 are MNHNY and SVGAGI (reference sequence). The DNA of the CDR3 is TGTGCCAGCAGCCAGGTGGGGGGATGGTACTTC. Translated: CASSQVGGWYF.

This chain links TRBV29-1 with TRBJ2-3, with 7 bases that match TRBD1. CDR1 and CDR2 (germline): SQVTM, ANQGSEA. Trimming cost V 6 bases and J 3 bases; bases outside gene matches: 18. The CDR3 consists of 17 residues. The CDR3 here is CSVLRIPDRVSTDTQYF. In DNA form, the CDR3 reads TGCAGCGTCCTCCGTATCCCCGACAGGGTGTCAACAGATACGCAGTATTTT.

In DNA, the CDR3 is TGTGCCAGCAGGGTATCCTCGGGGACTGGCTACAATGAGCAGTTCTTC. It encodes CASRVSSGTGYNEQFF. This sequence joins TRBV12-3 or TRBV12-4 and TRBJ2-1; tentative D call: TRBD2 (6 bases). The germline V and J ends were trimmed by 6 bases and 3 bases, with 18 bases remaining between them. The length of the CDR3 is 16 residues.

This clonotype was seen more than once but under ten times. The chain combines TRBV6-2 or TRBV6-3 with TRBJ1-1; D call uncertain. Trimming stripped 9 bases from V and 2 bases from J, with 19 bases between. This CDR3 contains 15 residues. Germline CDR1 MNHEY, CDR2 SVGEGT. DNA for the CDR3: TGTGCCAGTAGCACTACCCGGGCGCCAAACACTGAAGCTTTCTTT. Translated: CASSTTRAPNTEAFF.

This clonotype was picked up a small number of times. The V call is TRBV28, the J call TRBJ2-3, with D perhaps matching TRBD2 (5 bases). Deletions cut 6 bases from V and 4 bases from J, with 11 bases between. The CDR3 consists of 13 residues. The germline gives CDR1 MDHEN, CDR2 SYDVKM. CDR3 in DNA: TGTGCCAGCAGCTCACTAGGTCCAGATACGCAGTATTTT. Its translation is CASSSLGPDTQYF.

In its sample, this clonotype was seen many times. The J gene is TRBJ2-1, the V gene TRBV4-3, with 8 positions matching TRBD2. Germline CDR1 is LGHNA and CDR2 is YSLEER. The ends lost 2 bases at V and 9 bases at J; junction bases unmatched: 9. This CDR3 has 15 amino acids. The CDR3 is CASSQSGLGLGEQFF. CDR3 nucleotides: TGCGCCAGCAGCCAATCGGGACTAGGCTTAGGTGAGCAGTTCTTC.